The 2 T cell receptor beta chains below were found in one sample sequenced in a study of cytomegalovirus exposure and HLA in healthy donors. Amplification used 60 Vbeta primers and 13 Jbeta primers. The table came from immunoSEQ multiplex PCR; TCRdb's copy has only in-frame clones and leaves some out. The table shows fewer than 150,000 clones, with around 77% occurring only once. The sequencing sample was made of PBMCs. Receptor source: a man aged 30-40 years in good health and CMV-seronegative.

The V call is TRBV6-6, the J call TRBJ1-4, with D uncertain. Germline CDR1 MNHNY, CDR2 SVGAGI (reference sequence). V was shortened by 5 bases and J by 5 bases, with 6 bases between the two germline ends. The CDR3 is 12 residues long. CDR3 sequence reads: CASSPENEKLFF. The CDR3 bases are TGTGCCAGCAGTCCCGAGAATGAAAAACTGTTTTTT.

The chain joins TRBV29-1 to TRBJ1-1, with D possibly TRBD1 on 5 matching bases. Trimming left V 4 bases short and J 5 bases short, with 20 bases between. The CDR3 runs to 15 residues. Germline V gene data show CDR1 as SQVTM and CDR2 as ANQGSEA. CDR3 region: CSVGGRARAGTEAFF. CDR3 sequence (DNA): TGCAGCGTTGGTGGCAGGGCACGAGCGGGGACTGAAGCTTTCTTT.